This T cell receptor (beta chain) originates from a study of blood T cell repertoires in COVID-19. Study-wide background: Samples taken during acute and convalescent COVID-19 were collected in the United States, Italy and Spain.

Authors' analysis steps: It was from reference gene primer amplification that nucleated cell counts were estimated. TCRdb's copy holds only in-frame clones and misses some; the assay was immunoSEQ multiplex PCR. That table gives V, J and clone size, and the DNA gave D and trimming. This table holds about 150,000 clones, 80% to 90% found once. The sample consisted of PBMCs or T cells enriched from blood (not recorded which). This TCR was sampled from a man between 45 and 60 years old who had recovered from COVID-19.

The CDR3 DNA sequence: TGTGCCAGCCTCGACGGCCGGGGGGACCTCCCTTCCTCCTACAATGAGCAGTTCTTC. Encoded protein: CASLDGRGDLPSSYNEQFF. The V and J genes are TRBV4-2 and TRBJ2-1; 7 bases agree with TRBD2. The junction had 19 bases not matched to a gene; V was cut back by 8 bases and J by 0 bases. CDR3 length: 19 amino acids. CDR1 LGHNA and CDR2 YNFKEQ come from the germline V gene.